This T cell receptor (beta chain) was documented in a study of shared clonotypes between healthy human individuals. The study's findings and limits: Relative to their counterparts shared across all four donors, non-shared clonotypes exhibited diminished generation probabilities.

CDR1 and CDR2 from the germline V gene are MNHEY and SMNVEV (reference sequence). V was trimmed by 8 bases and J by 3 bases, leaving 20 bases between them. The length of the CDR3 is 16 residues. On sorted subsets, replicate PCRs used roughly 220 ng DNA, or 25,000 to 35,000 T cell genomes. Assay used: immunoSEQ multiplex PCR; TCRdb lists only in-frame clones, some missing. Of about 1,800,000 clones listed, roughly 95% are singletons. Turning to this clone: Its antigen remains unknown.

The naive CD8 population came from CD45RO-negative cells selected for CCR7, without terminally differentiated effector memory CD45RA+ cells. Sequencing used naive CD8+ T cells sorted from blood. The receptor's source is a man aged 18 to 30 in good health. This chain connects TRBV27 to TRBJ2-1, with D unresolved. The CDR3 protein is CASDVGASAIYNEQFF. CDR3 DNA: TGTGCCAGCGATGTAGGCGCTAGTGCTATCTACAATGAGCAGTTCTTC.